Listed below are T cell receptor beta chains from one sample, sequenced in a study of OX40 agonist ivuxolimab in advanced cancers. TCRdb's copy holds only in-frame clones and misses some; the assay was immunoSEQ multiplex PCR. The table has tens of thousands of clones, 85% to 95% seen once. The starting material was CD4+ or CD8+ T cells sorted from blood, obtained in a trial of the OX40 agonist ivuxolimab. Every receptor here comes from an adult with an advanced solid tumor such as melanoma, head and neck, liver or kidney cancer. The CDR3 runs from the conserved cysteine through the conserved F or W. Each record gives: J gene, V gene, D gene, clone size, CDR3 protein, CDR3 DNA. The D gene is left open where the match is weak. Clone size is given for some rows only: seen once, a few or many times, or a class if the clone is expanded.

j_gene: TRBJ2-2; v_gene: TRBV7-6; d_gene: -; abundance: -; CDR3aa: CASSFHSPVTGELFF; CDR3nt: TGTGCCAGCAGCTTTCACAGCCCAGTCACCGGGGAGCTGTTTTTT
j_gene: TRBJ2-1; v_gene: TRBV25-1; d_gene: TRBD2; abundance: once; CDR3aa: CASRIAGGYNEQFF; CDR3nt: TGTGCCAGCAGAATAGCGGGAGGTTACAATGAGCAGTTCTTC
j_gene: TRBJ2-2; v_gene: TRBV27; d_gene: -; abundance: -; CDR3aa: CASTYPGGSNTGELFF; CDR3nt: TGTGCCAGCACCTACCCGGGGGGCAGTAACACCGGGGAGCTGTTTTTT
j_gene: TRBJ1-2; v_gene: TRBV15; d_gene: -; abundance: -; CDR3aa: CATSRGEQVASVYGYTF; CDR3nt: TGTGCCACCAGCAGAGGGGAGCAGGTGGCTTCGGTCTATGGCTACACCTTC
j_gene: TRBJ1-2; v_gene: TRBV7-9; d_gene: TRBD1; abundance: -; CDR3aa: CASSATGGVYYGYTF; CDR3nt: TGTGCCAGCAGCGCTACAGGGGGCGTGTACTATGGCTACACCTTC
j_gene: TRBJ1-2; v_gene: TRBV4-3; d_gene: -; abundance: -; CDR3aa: CASSQVEGYHLYGYTF; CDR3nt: TGCGCCAGCAGCCAAGTTGAAGGGTACCACCTCTATGGCTACACCTTC
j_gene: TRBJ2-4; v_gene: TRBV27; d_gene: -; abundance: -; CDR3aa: CASSPGGLNIQYF; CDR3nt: TGTGCCAGCAGTCCAGGAGGGTTAAACATTCAGTACTTC
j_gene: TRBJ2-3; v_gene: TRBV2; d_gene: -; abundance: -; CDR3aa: CATERAGSFSLFTDTQYF; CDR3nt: TGTGCCACCGAACGGGCGGGGTCCTTCTCCCTTTTCACAGATACGCAGTATTTT
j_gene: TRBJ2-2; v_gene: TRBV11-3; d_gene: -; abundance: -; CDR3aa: CASSLSWGENTGELFF; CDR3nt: TGTGCCAGCAGCTTATCCTGGGGGGAGAACACCGGGGAGCTGTTTTTT
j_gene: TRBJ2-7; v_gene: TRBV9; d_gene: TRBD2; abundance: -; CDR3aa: CASSAAGTAIGYEQYF; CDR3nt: TGTGCCAGCAGCGCAGCGGGGACTGCCATTGGCTACGAGCAGTACTTC
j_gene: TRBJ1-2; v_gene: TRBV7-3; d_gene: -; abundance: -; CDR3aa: CASSPGQPNYGYTF; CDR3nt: TGTGCCAGCAGCCCCGGACAGCCCAACTATGGCTACACCTTC
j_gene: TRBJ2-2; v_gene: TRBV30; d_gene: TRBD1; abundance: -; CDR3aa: CAWSPGGSGELFF; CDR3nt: TGTGCCTGGAGTCCAGGGGGATCCGGGGAGCTGTTTTTT
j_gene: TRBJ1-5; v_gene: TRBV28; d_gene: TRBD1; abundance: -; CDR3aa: CASSQGTGRVLGQPQHF; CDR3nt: TGTGCCAGCAGCCAAGGGACAGGGAGGGTTTTGGGTCAGCCCCAGCATTTT
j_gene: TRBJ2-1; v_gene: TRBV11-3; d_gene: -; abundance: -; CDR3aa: CASSLGGRAFNNEQFF; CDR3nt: TGTGCCAGCAGCTTAGGAGGCAGGGCCTTTAACAATGAGCAGTTCTTC
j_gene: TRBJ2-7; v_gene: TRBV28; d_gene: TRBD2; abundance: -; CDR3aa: CASRLGEGWNEQYF; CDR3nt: TGTGCCAGCAGGCTGGGGGAGGGGTGGAACGAGCAGTACTTC
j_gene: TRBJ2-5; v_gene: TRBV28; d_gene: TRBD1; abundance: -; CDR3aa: CASSLSYRGETQYF; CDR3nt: TGTGCCAGCAGTTTATCCTACAGGGGAGAGACCCAGTACTTC
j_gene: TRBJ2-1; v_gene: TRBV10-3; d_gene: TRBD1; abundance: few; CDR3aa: CAISVGGAMNEQFF; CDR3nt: TGTGCCATCAGTGTAGGGGGCGCTATGAATGAGCAGTTCTTC
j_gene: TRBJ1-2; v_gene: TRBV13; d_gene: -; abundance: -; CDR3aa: CASSELRDLLDYGYTF; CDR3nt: TGTGCCAGCAGCGAACTCCGGGACCTCCTTGACTATGGCTACACCTTC
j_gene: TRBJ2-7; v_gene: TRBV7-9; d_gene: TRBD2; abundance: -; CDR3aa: CASSLTELAAPYEQYF; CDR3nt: TGTGCCAGCAGCTTAACCGAACTAGCGGCCCCCTACGAGCAGTACTTC
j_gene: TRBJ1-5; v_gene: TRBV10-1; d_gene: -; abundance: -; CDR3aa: CASSPELDQPQHF; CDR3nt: TGCGCCAGCAGTCCCGAATTAGACCAGCCCCAGCATTTT
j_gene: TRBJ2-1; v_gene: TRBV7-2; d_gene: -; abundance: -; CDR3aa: CASSLTYNEQFF; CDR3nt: TGTGCCAGCAGCTTAACTTACAATGAGCAGTTCTTC
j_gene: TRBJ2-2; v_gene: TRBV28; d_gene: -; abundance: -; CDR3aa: CASSGHAGAGELFF; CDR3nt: TGTGCCAGCAGTGGCCACGCTGGGGCCGGGGAGCTGTTTTTT
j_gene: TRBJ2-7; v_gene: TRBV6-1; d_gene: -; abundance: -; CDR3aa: CATPPCEQYF; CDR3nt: TGTGCCACGCCGCCTTGCGAGCAGTACTTC
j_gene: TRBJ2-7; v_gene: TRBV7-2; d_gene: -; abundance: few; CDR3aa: CASSFRTGPTSSTSGHYF; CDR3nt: -
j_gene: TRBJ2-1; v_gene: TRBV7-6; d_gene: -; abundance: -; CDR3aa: CASSLEFQSSYNEQFF; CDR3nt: TGTGCCAGCAGCTTAGAATTCCAGAGCTCCTACAATGAGCAGTTCTTC
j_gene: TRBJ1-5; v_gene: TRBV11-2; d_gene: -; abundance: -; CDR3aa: CASSSTGDSNQPQHF; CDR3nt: TGTGCCAGCAGCTCCACAGGAGATAGCAATCAGCCCCAGCATTTT
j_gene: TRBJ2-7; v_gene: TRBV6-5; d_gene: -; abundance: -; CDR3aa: CASSYGRGLYEQYF; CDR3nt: TGTGCCAGCAGTTACGGTCGGGGGCTCTACGAGCAGTACTTC
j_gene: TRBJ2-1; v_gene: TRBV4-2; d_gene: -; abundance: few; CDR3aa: CASSQQFGIEQFF; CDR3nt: TGTGCCAGCAGCCAGCAATTCGGGATTGAGCAGTTCTTC
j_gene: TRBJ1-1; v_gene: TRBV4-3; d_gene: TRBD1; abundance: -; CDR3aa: CASSQDDRGEDTEAFF; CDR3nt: TGCGCCAGCAGCCAAGACGACAGGGGGGAGGACACTGAAGCTTTCTTT
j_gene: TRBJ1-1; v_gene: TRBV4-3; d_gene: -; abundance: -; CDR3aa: CASSPGTRGTEAFF; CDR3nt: TGCGCCAGCAGCCCAGGGACCCGGGGCACTGAAGCTTTCTTT
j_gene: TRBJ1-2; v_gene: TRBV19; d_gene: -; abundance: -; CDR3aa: CASSPGPVNYGYTF; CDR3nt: TGTGCCAGTAGTCCGGGGCCCGTTAACTATGGCTACACCTTC
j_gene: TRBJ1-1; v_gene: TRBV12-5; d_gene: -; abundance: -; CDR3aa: CASGLGGGTEAFF; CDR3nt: TGTGCTAGTGGTTTGGGGGGTGGGACTGAAGCTTTCTTT
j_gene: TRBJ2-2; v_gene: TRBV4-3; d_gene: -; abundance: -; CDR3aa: CASSQEAHGATSRANTGELFF; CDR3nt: TGCGCCAGCAGCCAAGAAGCCCACGGGGCTACATCTCGAGCGAACACCGGGGAGCTGTTTTTT
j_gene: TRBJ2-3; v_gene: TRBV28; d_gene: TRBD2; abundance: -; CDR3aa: CASTDSGRNSTDTQYF; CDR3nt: TGTGCCAGCACCGATAGCGGGAGAAATTCCACAGATACGCAGTATTTT
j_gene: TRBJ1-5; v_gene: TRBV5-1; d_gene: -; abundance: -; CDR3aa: CASSYRGNQPQHF; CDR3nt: TGCGCCAGCAGCTATAGGGGCAATCAGCCCCAGCATTTT
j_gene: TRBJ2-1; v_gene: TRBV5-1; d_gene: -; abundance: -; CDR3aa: CASTTTGVTYNEQFF; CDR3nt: TGCGCCAGCACTACCACGGGAGTCACCTACAATGAGCAGTTCTTC
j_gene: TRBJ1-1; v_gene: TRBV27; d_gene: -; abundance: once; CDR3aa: CASSPLPLMNTEAFF; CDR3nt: TGTGCCAGCAGTCCACTGCCTCTGATGAACACTGAAGCTTTCTTT
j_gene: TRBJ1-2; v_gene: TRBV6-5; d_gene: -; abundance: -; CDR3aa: CASSYAPGRDYGYTF; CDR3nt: TGTGCCAGCAGTTACGCGCCGGGGAGAGACTATGGCTACACCTTC
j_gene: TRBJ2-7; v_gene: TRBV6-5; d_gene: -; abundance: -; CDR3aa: CASSPLYEQYF; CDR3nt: TGTGCCAGCAGCCCCCTCTACGAGCAGTACTTC
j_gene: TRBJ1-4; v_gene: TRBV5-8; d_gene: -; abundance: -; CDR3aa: CASSRGQTPTNEKLFF; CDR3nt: TGTGCCAGCAGCCGAGGACAGACTCCAACTAATGAAAAACTGTTTTTT
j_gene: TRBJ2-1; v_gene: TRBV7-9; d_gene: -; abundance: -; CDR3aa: CASSPYGVYNEQFF; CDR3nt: TGTGCCAGCAGCCCCTATGGTGTATACAATGAGCAGTTCTTC
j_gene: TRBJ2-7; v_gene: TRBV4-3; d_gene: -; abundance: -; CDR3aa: CASSVTTDASYEQYF; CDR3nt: TGCGCCAGCAGCGTAACGACGGACGCCTCCTACGAGCAGTACTTC
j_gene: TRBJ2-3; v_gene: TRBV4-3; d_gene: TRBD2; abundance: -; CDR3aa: CASSLRWVAGGPGTDTQYF; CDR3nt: TGCGCCAGCAGCCTGCGGTGGGTAGCGGGAGGGCCTGGCACAGATACGCAGTATTTT
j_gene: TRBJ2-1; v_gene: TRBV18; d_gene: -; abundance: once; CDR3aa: CASSSPTYNEQFF; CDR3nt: TGTGCCAGCTCATCTCCGACTTACAATGAGCAGTTCTTC
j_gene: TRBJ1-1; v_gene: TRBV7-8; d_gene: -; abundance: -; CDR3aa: CASFLWGNTEAFF; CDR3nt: TGTGCCAGCTTCCTCTGGGGGAACACTGAAGCTTTCTTT
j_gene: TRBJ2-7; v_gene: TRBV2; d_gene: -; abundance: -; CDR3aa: CAQISGVERREQYF; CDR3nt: TGTGCCCAAATATCAGGGGTGGAACGGCGCGAGCAGTACTTC
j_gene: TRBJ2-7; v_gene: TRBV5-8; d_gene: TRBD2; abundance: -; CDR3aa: CASSPLAGGRYEQYF; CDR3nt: TGTGCCAGCAGCCCACTAGCGGGAGGCCGCTACGAGCAGTACTTC
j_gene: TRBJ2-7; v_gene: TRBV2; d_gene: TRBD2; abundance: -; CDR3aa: CASSERGLAGARGEQYF; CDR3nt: TGTGCCAGCAGTGAAAGGGGACTAGCGGGGGCGAGGGGCGAGCAGTACTTC
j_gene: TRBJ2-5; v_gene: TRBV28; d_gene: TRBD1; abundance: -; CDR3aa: CASSATGTGIGETQYF; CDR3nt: TGTGCCAGCAGCGCTACCGGGACAGGGATAGGAGAGACCCAGTACTTC
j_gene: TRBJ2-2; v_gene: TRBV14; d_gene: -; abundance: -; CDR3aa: CASSLRPNAGELFF; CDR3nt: TGTGCCAGCAGCCTCCGACCTAATGCCGGGGAGCTGTTTTTT
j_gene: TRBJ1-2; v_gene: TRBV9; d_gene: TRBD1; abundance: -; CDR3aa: CASSDRGGGGYTF; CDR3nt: TGTGCCAGCAGCGACAGGGGAGGGGGCGGCTACACCTTC
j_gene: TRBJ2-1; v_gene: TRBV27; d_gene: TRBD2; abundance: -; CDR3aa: CASSFGGSTYNEQFF; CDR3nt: TGTGCCAGCAGTTTCGGCGGGAGTACCTACAATGAGCAGTTCTTC
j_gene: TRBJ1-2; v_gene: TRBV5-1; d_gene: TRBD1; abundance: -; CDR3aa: CASSLAYVDRVFDYGYTF; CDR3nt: TGCGCCAGCAGCTTGGCCTACGTGGACAGGGTGTTTGACTATGGCTACACCTTC
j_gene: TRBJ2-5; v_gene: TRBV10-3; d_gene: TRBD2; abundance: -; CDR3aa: CATFEAGGETQYF; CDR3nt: TGTGCCACTTTTGAGGCGGGGGGAGAGACCCAGTACTTC